The next 5 T cell receptor beta chains were all read from a single sample in a study of T cell responses to AZD1222 COVID-19 vaccine. Assay used: immunoSEQ multiplex PCR; TCRdb lists only in-frame clones, some missing. The profile shows some 120,000 clones, approximately 84% of them singletons. The sample in question was peripheral blood, obtained on day 0 of AZD1222 vaccination. The receptors were sampled from an adult in good health.

This rearrangement joins TRBV5-4 to TRBJ1-3; 9 bases agree with TRBD1. V dropped 0 bases and J dropped 0; count of bases not matched to a gene: 10. The length of the CDR3 is 19 residues. The germline gives CDR1 SGHNT, CDR2 YYREEE (reference sequence). The CDR3 spells CASSLAGQGQTLSGNTIYF. Written as DNA, the CDR3 is TGTGCCAGCAGCTTGGCGGGACAGGGTCAAACCCTCTCTGGAAACACCATATATTTT.

The V and J genes are TRBV2 and TRBJ1-1, with D possibly TRBD1 on 6 matching bases. Trimming stripped 6 bases from V and 3 bases from J, with 11 bases between. The CDR3 is made up of 13 amino acids. Germline V CDR1 and CDR2: SNHLY, FYNNEI. CDR3 sequence reads: CASRGQEDTEAFF. The CDR3 nucleotides are TGTGCCAGCAGGGGACAAGAGGACACTGAAGCTTTCTTT.

This sequence joins TRBV7-2 and TRBJ2-7; tentatively, D is TRBD2 (7 bases). The V and J ends lost 4 bases and 2 bases respectively, with 12 bases between them. CDR3 length: 14 residues. In germline, CDR1 is SGHTA, CDR2 FQGNSA. The CDR3 spells CASSSWGGPYEQYF. The CDR3 region has the DNA TGTGCCAGCAGCTCCTGGGGGGGCCCCTACGAGCAGTACTTC.

V is TRBV6-1 and J is TRBJ2-1, with 7 bases that match TRBD1. V lost 4 bases to trimming and J lost 3 bases; unmatched junction nucleotides: 9. From germline, CDR1 is MNHNS and CDR2 SASEGT. The CDR3 is 16 amino acids. CDR3 nucleotides: TGTGCCAGCAGTGGGGTTAAGGGGGCTTACTACAATGAGCAGTTCTTC. Residues: CASSGVKGAYYNEQFF.

This chain connects TRBV9 to TRBJ1-1; D unresolved. This CDR3 contains 16 residues. Trimming took off 3 bases at V and 0 bases at J, with 15 bases between the two ends. CDR1 and CDR2 from the germline V gene are SGDLS and YYNGEE. The CDR3 loop reads CASSGNTAAMNTEAFF. Written as DNA, the CDR3 is TGTGCCAGCAGCGGGAACACAGCTGCCATGAACACTGAAGCTTTCTTT. Together with reference TRBV9 and TRBJ1-1, the CDR3 gives the full variable domain: DSGVTQTPKHLITATGQRVTLRCSPRSGDLSVYWYQQSLDQGLQFLIQYYNGEERAKGNILERFSAQQFPDLHSELNLSSLELGDSALYFCASSGNTAAMNTEAFFGQGTRLTVV.